These T cell receptor beta chains were read from a single sample in a study of blood T cells in healthy people across ages. TCRdb redid the calling of the 5' RACE reads with MiXCR, one entry per CDR3 protein. The table records about 970,000 distinct CDR3 sequences, roughly half of them present only once. Sequenced input: blood. Every receptor here comes from a woman aged 60 to 75 in good health. The CDR3 runs from the conserved cysteine through the conserved F or W. The size field is filled for only some rows; it gives once, few, many or a size class.

few	TRBV12-3/TRBV12-4	TRBJ2-3	CASRYTSGSTDTQYF
.	TRBV6-5	TRBJ2-7	CATELGGEDNEQYF
.	TRBV20-1	TRBJ2-3	CSARDSRKSTDTQYF
few	TRBV12-3/TRBV12-4	TRBJ2-5	CASSTRDRGETQYF
.	TRBV7-2	TRBJ2-1	CASSINRDRVHEQFF
many	TRBV29-1	TRBJ2-7	CSVDSGYEQYF
few	TRBV6-1	TRBJ2-5	CASSAVSETQYF
many	TRBV3-1	TRBJ2-5	CASSQYSRETQYF
.	TRBV18	TRBJ2-7	CASSSQRGGLSYEQYF
few	TRBV10-3	TRBJ2-7	CAISESQYEQYF
few	TRBV5-1	TRBJ1-2	CASSSTGGADGYTF
few	TRBV20-1	TRBJ2-1	CSAKIPGPWEHNEQFF
few	TRBV20-1	TRBJ2-5	CSAVMGQGNSETQYF
once	TRBV3-1	TRBJ2-7	CASSQVRTEQYF
.	TRBV7-6	TRBJ2-1	CASSLVGGPFPEQFF
.	TRBV10-3	TRBJ2-5	CAISAQVKGETQYF
few	TRBV7-2	.	CASSLSGARRETQYF
.	TRBV7-2	TRBJ2-2	CASSLRSVANTGELFF
.	TRBV6-1	TRBJ2-7	CASRGIQGWEQYF
.	TRBV10-3	TRBJ1-1	CAIRTQGNTEAFF
.	TRBV5-6	TRBJ2-3	CASSFGQGGSTQYF
.	TRBV5-1	TRBJ1-4	CASSLERWGTDGEKLFF
.	TRBV27	TRBJ2-3	CASKERGLAEITDTQYF
few	TRBV7-2	TRBJ2-1	CASSRDRDYNEQFF
.	TRBV24-1	TRBJ2-7	CATSDSAGVVYEQYF
.	TRBV29-1	TRBJ1-1	CSVEHGNTEAFF
.	TRBV20-1	TRBJ1-2	CSAPGTANYGYTF
.	TRBV7-9	TRBJ2-1	CASSLPTSGSSYNEQFF
.	TRBV3-1	TRBJ2-1	CASSHLRDSTRGEQFF
few	TRBV5-5	TRBJ2-2	CASTHGTSGYTGELFF
.	TRBV9	TRBJ1-1	CASSVGGRDTEAFF
.	TRBV28	TRBJ2-5	CASSLWANRGETQYF
.	TRBV7-8	TRBJ2-1	CASSLRLDHNEQFF
.	TRBV3-1	TRBJ2-3	CASSPSAGGTDTRYF
.	TRBV29-1	TRBJ2-7	CSGSTGNYEQYF
.	TRBV11-1	.	CASSLGTSGTTYEQYF
.	TRBV28	TRBJ2-4	CASSSLRNIQYF
.	TRBV7-2	TRBJ2-3	CASSLVLLSTDTQYF
.	TRBV3-1	TRBJ2-7	CASSQSAGGTYEQYF
.	TRBV10-3	.	CAITKTGREQYF
.	TRBV2	TRBJ1-6	CASRRQMNSPLHF
.	TRBV6-2/TRBV6-3	TRBJ1-1	CASSYGPHWNTEAFF
.	TRBV5-6	TRBJ1-2	CASSSVAVYGYTF
.	TRBV7-9	TRBJ2-1	CASSLASGDQYNEQFF
.	TRBV28	TRBJ2-5	CASRPEGLHLETQYF
few	TRBV20-1	TRBJ2-5	CSATKAGGLDEQYF
once	TRBV7-3	TRBJ1-1	CASSRTGNGNTEAFF
.	TRBV7-6	TRBJ2-6	CASSLAREVEGSGANVLTF
.	TRBV6-2/TRBV6-3	TRBJ2-7	CASSYWRDHGEQYF
few	TRBV7-2	TRBJ2-1	CASSPHLSGRNEQFF
.	TRBV20-1	TRBJ1-2	CSARATVMSGYTF
once	TRBV12-3/TRBV12-4	TRBJ2-3	CASSLRTSGRQDMQYF
.	TRBV6-1	TRBJ2-7	CASSEWSIGTYEQYF
.	TRBV20-1	TRBJ1-6	CSARVSQGANSPLHF
few	TRBV28	TRBJ2-1	CASSSIRGGSAYNEQFF
.	TRBV5-5	TRBJ2-3	CASSPPGGRITDTQYF
.	TRBV5-1	TRBJ2-7	CARSIRDRVLRDSSYEQYF
few	TRBV12-3/TRBV12-4	TRBJ2-3	CASSLHIAGNTDTQYF
.	TRBV19	TRBJ2-1	CASTPGAYNEQFF